The 2 T cell receptor beta chains given below trace back to one sample, sequenced in a study of tissue T cells after allogeneic stem cell transplantation. The method was immunoSEQ multiplex PCR; TCRdb's version includes in-frame clones alone and lacks a portion of them. The sample carries about 40,000 clones, around 90% recorded once. This sample comprised blood, obtained before transplantation. These receptors all come from a woman aged 35 to 69 who later had graft-versus-host disease after an allogeneic stem cell transplant.

This clone was observed once. This chain links TRBV5-1 with TRBJ1-4; 9 nucleotides agree with TRBD1. The CDR3 is 15 residues long. The germline V gene encodes CDR1 SGHRS and CDR2 YFSETQ. V gave up 4 bases and J gave up 5 bases; unmatched junction bases: 6. In nucleotides, the CDR3 is TGCGCCAGCAGCCAGCCGGGACAGGGAAATGAAAAACTGTTTTTT. It codes for CASSQPGQGNEKLFF. The full variable domain, completed using reference TRBV5-1 and TRBJ1-4, is KAGVTQTPRYLIKTRGQQVTLSCSPISGHRSVSWYQQTPGQGLQFLFEYFSETQRNKGNFPGRFSGRQFSNSRSEMNVSTLELGDSALYLCASSQPGQGNEKLFFGSGTQLSVL.

The chain recombines TRBV14 with TRBJ1-1; D is unclear. Germline V gives CDR1 SGHDN, CDR2 FVKESK. V lost 1 base and J 2 bases, leaving 5 bases between the germline ends. The CDR3 covers 13 residues. The CDR3 spells CASSQGGNTEAFF. The CDR3 DNA reads as TGTGCCAGCAGCCAAGGGGGAAACACTGAAGCTTTCTTT.